This T cell receptor (beta chain) was recorded in a study of technical replicates of blood from several donors. Germline CDR1 reads SGHTA; CDR2 reads FQGNSA. The CDR3 loop spans 16 amino acids. V dropped 5 bases and J dropped 5 bases, with 20 bases sitting between them. This table comes from immunoSEQ multiplex PCR, and its TCRdb copy is limited to in-frame clones, with some not included. The sample comprises more than 45,000 clones, about nine tenths of which are singletons, and 3% to 5% rests with the top ten. The sequence was collected from a human donor in good health. Some clones in this sample may be carry-over from other donors' samples. Input material: PBMCs. The J gene is TRBJ2-3, the V gene TRBV7-2, with D perhaps matching TRBD2 (6 bases). CDR3 sequence (DNA): TGTGCCAGCAGCGCCCCTAGCGAGAACCCTGAAGATACGCAGTATTTT. Translating it yields CASSAPSENPEDTQYF.